The 27 T cell receptor beta chains below were found in one sample sequenced in a study of cytomegalovirus exposure and HLA in healthy donors. Researchers ran the PCR with 60 Vbeta and 13 Jbeta primers. Produced via immunoSEQ multiplex PCR; TCRdb's table is partial and in-frame only. Of some 170,000 clones listed, roughly four fifths are singletons. The sequenced material came from PBMCs. All receptors come from a woman between 18 and 29 years old in good health and CMV-seronegative.

Only a few counts were recorded for this clone. This chain connects TRBV5-5 to TRBJ2-7; possible D gene TRBD1, 5 bases. The CDR3 sequence is 13 residues long. The ends were cut back, 1 base at V and 5 bases at J, with 10 bases in the middle. Per the germline V gene, CDR1 is SGHKS and CDR2 is YYEKEE (reference sequence). The DNA of the CDR3 is TGTGCCAGCAGCTTGATCAGGGTCAACGAGCAGTACTTC. This encodes CASSLIRVNEQYF.

The gene calls are TRBV10-2 and TRBJ2-7, with D hard to call. Between the trimmed V and J ends, which lost 4 bases and 0 bases, there was a span of 25 bases. This CDR3 comprises 19 residues. Germline values: CDR1 WSHSY, CDR2 SAAADI. The chain's CDR3 is CASSVILQYFQANSYEQYF. CDR3 DNA sequence: TGCGCCAGCAGTGTAATACTCCAGTATTTCCAGGCCAACTCCTACGAGCAGTACTTC.

The CDR3 protein is CASSTGQARFSTEAFF. The CDR3 bases are TGTGCCAGCAGCACCGGACAGGCCAGGTTTTCCACTGAAGCTTTCTTT. The chain combines TRBV7-3 with TRBJ1-1, with TRBD1 identical over 7 bases. Germline assignment: CDR1 SGHTA and CDR2 FQGTGA. The CDR3 is 16 residues long. Trimming removed 5 bases from V and 4 bases from J; junction bases left unmatched: 13.

This clone appeared a single time. The rearrangement uses TRBV13 and TRBJ1-2, with D possibly matching TRBD1 (5 bases). The CDR3 totals 13 residues. Deletions cut 1 base from V and 4 bases from J, with 7 bases between. The germline V gene has CDR1 PRHDT and CDR2 FYEKMQ (reference sequence). CDR3 nucleotide sequence: TGTGCCAGCAGCTTAGCCAGGGCCTATGGCTACACCTTC. Translated: CASSLARAYGYTF.

This clone was seen just once. This chain connects TRBV29-1 to TRBJ1-2; 8 bases are shared with TRBD1. This CDR3 contains 13 residues. V trimming: 4 bases; J trimming: 5 bases; junction bases outside the gene matches: 6. Germline lookup yields CDR1 SQVTM and CDR2 ANQGSEA. The CDR3 region is CSVVAGGGYGYTF. CDR3 coding DNA: TGCAGCGTTGTTGCAGGGGGCGGATATGGCTACACCTTC.

V usage is TRBV11-2 and J usage is TRBJ2-7; 8 nucleotides align to TRBD1. The CDR3 has 15 residues. With 1 base clipped from V and 7 bases from J, the junction kept 9 bases outside the gene matches. Germline CDR1 and CDR2: SGHAT and FQNNGV. CDR3 sequence: CASSLAAGGIGEQYF. DNA of the CDR3: TGTGCCAGCAGCTTAGCGGCAGGGGGCATAGGGGAGCAGTACTTC. The full variable domain, rest sourced from reference TRBV11-2 and TRBJ2-7, is EAGVAQSPRYKIIEKRQSVAFWCNPISGHATLYWYQQILGQGPKLLIQFQNNGVVDDSQLPKDRFSAERLKGVDSTLKIQPAKLEDSAVYLCASSLAAGGIGEQYFGPGTRLTVT.

The chain is built from TRBV7-9 and TRBJ2-2; 8 nucleotides match TRBD1. V trimming: 7 bases; J trimming: 4 bases; junction bases outside the gene matches: 5. The germline CDR1 and CDR2 sequences are SEHNR and FQNEAQ (reference sequence). This CDR3 contains 14 residues. The chain's CDR3 is CASKDRAITGELFF. CDR3 nucleotide sequence: TGTGCCAGCAAGGACAGGGCCATCACCGGGGAGCTGTTTTTT. The whole variable domain, remainder taken from reference TRBV7-9 and TRBJ2-2, is DTGVSQNPRHKITKRGQNVTFRCDPISEHNRLYWYRQTLGQGPEFLTYFQNEAQLEKSRLLSDRFSAERPKGSFSTLEIQRTEQGDSAMYLCASKDRAITGELFFGEGSRLTVL.

V gene TRBV9 combines with J gene TRBJ2-2; D possibly corresponds to TRBD1 (6 bases). Trimming removed 6 bases from V and 0 bases from J, with 15 bases in between. The CDR3 spans 16 residues. CDR1 SGDLS and CDR2 YYNGEE come from the germline V gene. CDR3 DNA: TGTGCCAGCAATGAGGGGGACATTTCGAACACCGGGGAGCTGTTTTTT. This sequence encodes CASNEGDISNTGELFF.

V usage is TRBV7-3 and J usage is TRBJ1-1; tentatively, D is TRBD1 (6 bases). With 5 bases removed from V and 1 base from J, the gap between germline ends came to 14 bases. Per germline, CDR1 SGHTA and CDR2 FQGTGA. The CDR3 totals 15 residues. CDR3 in DNA: TGTGCCAGCAGCCTACAGGGCAGGGGGAACACTGAAGCTTTCTTT. It encodes CASSLQGRGNTEAFF.

The chain combines TRBV6-6 with TRBJ1-3; 10 positions match TRBD1. The CDR3 consists of 14 residues. Germline V lookup: CDR1 MNHNY, CDR2 SVGAGI (reference sequence). V gave up 4 bases and J gave up 7 bases; unmatched junction bases: 4. CDR3 DNA sequence: TGTGCCAGCAGTTCAACGACAGGGGGCAACACCATATATTTT. Protein sequence: CASSSTTGGNTIYF.

The rearrangement joins TRBV5-8 to TRBJ1-1; tentatively, D is TRBD1 (6 bases). Per germline, CDR1 SGHTS and CDR2 YDEGEE. V gave up 4 bases and J gave up 6 bases, with 7 bases separating them. The CDR3 contains 11 residues. CDR3 residues: CASSPGAEAFF. The CDR3 bases are TGTGCCAGCAGCCCAGGGGCTGAAGCTTTCTTT.

The rearrangement uses TRBV5-8 and TRBJ2-7; the match to TRBD2 covers 7 bases. CDR1 and CDR2 (germline): SGHTS, YDEGEE. CDR3 length equals 15 residues. V trimming: 2 bases; J trimming: 2 bases; junction bases outside the gene matches: 7. CDR3 loop: CASSFGGTEPYEQYF. The CDR3 DNA sequence: TGTGCCAGCAGCTTCGGGGGGACTGAACCCTACGAGCAGTACTTC.

V usage is TRBV5-4 and J usage is TRBJ2-7, with D perhaps matching TRBD1 (6 bases). Looked up from germline, CDR1 is SGHNT and CDR2 is YYREEE (reference sequence). The germline V and J ends were trimmed by 4 bases and 2 bases, with 19 bases remaining between them. The CDR3 is 16 amino acids. The CDR3 reads CASSKPGTTSTYEQYF. For the CDR3, the DNA is TGTGCCAGCAGCAAACCCGGGACAACAAGTACCTACGAGCAGTACTTC.

The chain is built from TRBV2 and TRBJ1-2, with D possibly TRBD1 on 5 matching bases. The CDR3 sequence is 15 residues long. Trimming stripped 7 bases from V and 4 bases from J, with 19 bases between. Germline V lookup: CDR1 SNHLY, CDR2 FYNNEI. The CDR3 nucleotides are TGTGCCAGCAAGATCGTCGACAGAGTAGCCTATGGCTACACCTTC. Its protein product is CASKIVDRVAYGYTF.

CDR3 protein: CASSEPPGGAMNTEAFF. The CDR3, as DNA: TGTGCCAGCAGTGAACCCCCTGGGGGGGCAATGAACACTGAAGCTTTCTTT. The chain has TRBV6-1 and TRBJ1-1; D is perhaps TRBD1 (6 bases). Deletions cut 2 bases from V and 0 bases from J, with 16 bases between. The CDR3 has 17 residues. Germline V gives CDR1 MNHNS, CDR2 SASEGT.

Note on this clone: The same CDR3 also results from other DNA sequences found in this sample. The J gene is TRBJ1-1, the V gene TRBV5-1; TRBD1 might be the D (6 bases). In germline, CDR1 is SGHRS, CDR2 YFSETQ. Trimming pared 2 bases from V and 4 bases from J, leaving 12 bases between. The CDR3 runs to 14 residues. The CDR3 here is CASSFAGEGTEAFF. The CDR3 DNA sequence: TGCGCCAGCAGCTTTGCAGGGGAGGGCACTGAAGCTTTCTTT.

The chain combines TRBV18 with TRBJ2-4; TRBD1 agrees at 7 bases. The V and J ends lost 5 bases and 5 bases, in that order; junction bases with no gene match: 6. The germline V gene has CDR1 KGHSH and CDR2 LQKENI. The CDR3 is 14 residues long. CDR3 nucleotides: TGTGCCAGCTCAACACGACAGGGCGAAAACATTCAGTACTTC. It specifies CASSTRQGENIQYF.

The CDR3, as DNA: TGTGCCAGCAGTGAAGGCAGGGGATCGAACACCGGGGAGCTGTTTTTT. Translating it yields CASSEGRGSNTGELFF. This chain joins TRBV6-1 and TRBJ2-2; D is possibly TRBD1 (6 bases). The germline gives CDR1 MNHNS, CDR2 SASEGT. Trimming cost V 1 base and J 0 bases, with 9 bases left between them. This CDR3 region has 16 residues.

This clone occurred once. The V gene is TRBV19, the J gene TRBJ2-7; 12 nucleotides align to TRBD1. V dropped 4 bases and J dropped 4; count of bases not matched to a gene: 5. This CDR3 comprises 15 residues. CDR1 is LNHDA and CDR2 is SQIVND in the germline V gene (reference sequence). CDR3 in amino acids: CASSTRDRGPYEQYF. In nucleotides, the CDR3 is TGTGCCAGTAGTACCCGGGACAGGGGGCCTTACGAGCAGTACTTC.

V is TRBV27 and J is TRBJ2-1; 11 bases fit TRBD2. The V and J ends lost 5 bases and 7 bases, in that order; junction bases with no gene match: 7. This CDR3 spans 15 amino acids. Germline-derived CDR1 and CDR2 are MNHEY and SMNVEV (reference sequence). The CDR3 is CASSALAGVSNEQFF. In DNA, the CDR3 is TGTGCCAGCAGTGCACTAGCGGGAGTCTCGAATGAGCAGTTCTTC.

The chain recombines TRBV5-1 with TRBJ2-3, with TRBD1 identical over 10 bases. This CDR3 region has 17 residues. Germline V gene sequence: CDR1 SGHRS, CDR2 YFSETQ. V lost 3 bases, J lost 0 bases, and 7 bases stayed unmatched. The chain's CDR3 is CASSSSGQGLSTDTQYF. The CDR3 DNA follows: TGCGCCAGCAGCTCGTCGGGACAGGGGCTTAGCACAGATACGCAGTATTTT.

CDR3 loop: CASSWDSYEQYF. The DNA for the CDR3 is TGCGCCAGCAGTTGGGACAGCTACGAGCAGTACTTC. V and J are TRBV10-2 and TRBJ2-7; 7 nucleotides line up with TRBD1. This CDR3 spans 12 amino acids. With 5 bases clipped from V and 3 bases from J, the junction kept 1 base outside the gene matches. The germline CDR1 and CDR2 sequences are WSHSY and SAAADI.

The gene calls are TRBV28 and TRBJ2-7; 9 bases agree with TRBD2. The CDR3 is 15 residues long. In germline, CDR1 is MDHEN, CDR2 SYDVKM. The trim removed 3 bases at V and 4 bases at J, leaving 7 bases unmatched. The CDR3 is CASSFGGRAVYEQYF. CDR3 in DNA: TGTGCCAGCAGTTTTGGCGGGAGGGCCGTTTACGAGCAGTACTTC. Variable domain in full (rest from reference TRBV28 and TRBJ2-7): DVKVTQSSRYLVKRTGEKVFLECVQDMDHENMFWYRQDPGLGLRLIYFSYDVKMKEKGDIPEGYSVSREKKERFSLILESASTNQTSMYLCASSFGGRAVYEQYFGPGTRLTVT.

Here the CDR3 DNA reads TGTGCCAGCAGCTTGGGGCTTGCAGATACGCAGTATTTT. This codes for CASSLGLADTQYF. The rearrangement links TRBV7-8 to TRBJ2-3; weak D call: TRBD1 (5 bases). Per the germline V gene, CDR1 is SGHVS and CDR2 is FQNEAQ. The V and J ends lost 3 bases and 4 bases respectively, with 8 bases between them. The CDR3 sequence is 13 residues long.

This chain uses TRBV6-6 with TRBJ2-7; TRBD1 matches at 8 bases. The CDR3 contains 16 residues. V shed 2 bases and J 2 bases; nucleotides not matched to a gene: 8. Looked up from germline, CDR1 is MNHNY and CDR2 is SVGAGI (reference sequence). CDR3 region: CASSYGTGGSTYEQYF. Written as DNA, the CDR3 is TGTGCCAGCAGTTACGGGACAGGCGGATCCACCTACGAGCAGTACTTC.

Turning to this clone: The same CDR3 arises from other DNA sequences in this sample as well. The chain joins TRBV28 to TRBJ1-5; the D is unclear. V dropped 3 bases and J dropped 1 base, with 10 bases sitting between them. This CDR3 is built from 15 residues. Germline V gene sequence: CDR1 MDHEN, CDR2 SYDVKM. The CDR3 is CASSLGSGSNQPQHF. The CDR3 bases are TGTGCCAGCAGTTTGGGCAGCGGGAGCAATCAGCCCCAGCATTTT. Using reference TRBV28 and TRBJ1-5 for the parts outside the CDR3, the full variable domain is DVKVTQSSRYLVKRTGEKVFLECVQDMDHENMFWYRQDPGLGLRLIYFSYDVKMKEKGDIPEGYSVSREKKERFSLILESASTNQTSMYLCASSLGSGSNQPQHFGDGTRLSIL.

V usage is TRBV2 and J usage is TRBJ2-7; no reliable D call. Deletions cut 5 bases from V and 5 bases from J, with 16 bases between. This CDR3 region has 14 residues. CDR1 SNHLY and CDR2 FYNNEI come from the germline V gene. CDR3 sequence reads: CASSRPLIVDEQYF. The CDR3 DNA reads TGTGCCAGCAGTCGTCCTTTAATCGTCGACGAGCAGTACTTC.